The 11 T cell receptor beta chains below were found in one sample sequenced in a study of T cell repertoires in cytomegalovirus infection. TCRdb processed the reads anew with MiXCR; each CDR3 protein has one entry. This repertoire shows around 210,000 distinct CDR3 sequences, around 6.2% found once; its top ten account for less than 7.5%. The specimen sequenced was PBMCs. The receptors were sampled from a human donor in good health (CMV status not recorded). Some clones in this sample may be carry-over from other donors' samples.

This clonotype was observed many times. The chain has TRBV6-1 and TRBJ2-7; a possible D gene is TRBD1 (6 bases). Trimming cost V 8 bases and J 7 bases, with 18 bases left between them. The CDR3 runs to 13 residues. Germline loops: CDR1 MNHNS, CDR2 SASEGT. The chain's CDR3 is CASLGAAFGEQYF. The CDR3 nucleotides read TGTGCCAGCCTGGGGGCTGCGTTCGGAGAGCAGTACTTC.

The table lists this clonotype with many counts. Germline and junction disagree at one end, which may indicate a read error. V gene TRBV7-9 combines with J gene TRBJ2-1; 10 bases map to TRBD1. There are 12 residues in the CDR3. The germline gives CDR1 SEHNR, CDR2 FQNEAQ (reference sequence). CDR3 protein: CASSSGQGPRVF. DNA of the CDR3: TGTGCCAGCAGCTCGGGACAGGGGCCCCGTGTCTTC.

This clonotype has a count of ten or more. V gene TRBV7-2 combines with J gene TRBJ1-2, with TRBD1 matching 9 bases. The ends lost 3 bases at V and 5 bases at J; junction bases unmatched: 4. Germline V CDR1 and CDR2: SGHTA, FQGNSA. The CDR3 is 14 residues long. The CDR3 protein is CASSFADRGYGYTF. The CDR3 DNA reads TGTGCCAGCAGCTTCGCAGACAGGGGGTATGGCTACACCTTC.

This clonotype has a count of ten or more. The V gene is TRBV7-2, the J gene TRBJ1-1; TRBD1 is a possible D gene (6 bases). Germline lookup yields CDR1 SGHTA and CDR2 FQGNSA. Trimming left V 1 base short and J 10 bases short, with 10 bases between. This CDR3 is built from 12 residues. In DNA form, the CDR3 reads TGTGCCAGCAGCTTAGAACAGGGACGAGCTTTCTTT. It encodes CASSLEQGRAFF. Full variable domain (rest looked up from reference TRBV7-2 and TRBJ1-1): GAGVSQSPSNKVTEKGKDVELRCDPISGHTALYWYRQSLGQGLEFLIYFQGNSAPDKSGLPSDRFSAERTGGSVSTLTIQRTQQEDSAVYLCASSLEQGRAFFGQGTRLTVV.

The chain recombines TRBV20-1 with TRBJ2-7, with D tentatively TRBD2 (5 bases). With 5 bases removed from V and 0 bases from J, the gap between germline ends came to 11 bases. Germline V CDR1 and CDR2: DFQATT, SNEGSKA (reference sequence). The CDR3 totals 13 residues. CDR3 in amino acids: CSADGGSSYEQYF. The CDR3 DNA reads TGCAGTGCTGACGGAGGTAGCTCCTACGAGCAGTACTTC.

This chain uses TRBV20-1 with TRBJ1-1; D unclear. Germline V CDR1 and CDR2: DFQATT, SNEGSKA (reference sequence). The CDR3 is made up of 12 amino acids. The V gene lost 1 base and the J gene lost 6 bases, with 9 bases spanning the gap. The CDR3 loop is CSARAFDPEAFF. The CDR3 coding sequence is TGCAGTGCTAGAGCGTTCGACCCTGAAGCTTTCTTT.

This clonotype was recorded a few times. The chain employs TRBV6-5 and TRBJ1-5; D is unclear. The CDR3 runs to 13 residues. Deletions cut 4 bases from V and 5 bases from J, with 9 bases between. In germline, CDR1 is MNHEY, CDR2 SVGAGI. CDR3 residues: CASSWQADQPQHF. DNA for the CDR3: TGTGCCAGCAGTTGGCAGGCGGATCAGCCCCAGCATTTT.

There are many counts of this clonotype. This chain uses TRBV5-5 with TRBJ2-1, with D tentatively TRBD2 (6 bases). The CDR3 consists of 14 residues. Trimming stripped 3 bases from V and 4 bases from J, with 11 bases between. Per the germline V gene, CDR1 is SGHKS and CDR2 is YYEKEE (reference sequence). CDR3 region: CASSSGGRYNEQFF. The CDR3 DNA is TGTGCCAGCAGCTCCGGAGGGAGATACAATGAGCAGTTCTTC.

This clonotype occurred many times. The rearrangement joins TRBV20-1 to TRBJ2-7; the D call may be TRBD1 or TRBD2 (5 bases each). The CDR3 is 16 residues long. The germline CDR1 and CDR2 sequences are DFQATT and SNEGSKA (reference sequence). The V and J ends lost 2 bases and 6 bases respectively, with 23 bases between them. The CDR3 DNA follows: TGCAGTGCTAGAAAGAAAAAGGGACGGAGAGAGGGCGAGCAGTACTTC. Translation gives CSARKKKGRREGEQYF.

There are many counts of this clonotype. The chain couples TRBV19 to TRBJ1-1; weak D call: TRBD1 (6 bases). Trimming stripped 4 bases from V and 2 bases from J, with 11 bases between. In germline, CDR1 is LNHDA, CDR2 SQIVND (reference sequence). The CDR3 has 14 amino acids. Here the CDR3 reads CASSRGGFNTEAFF. The DNA of the CDR3 is TGTGCCAGTAGTAGAGGGGGATTTAACACTGAAGCTTTCTTT.

The sample holds many counts of this clonotype. V gene TRBV7-2 combines with J gene TRBJ2-1; 9 bases agree with TRBD2. CDR1 SGHTA and CDR2 FQGNSA come from the germline V gene. The junction had 11 bases not matched to a gene; V was cut back by 6 bases and J by 8 bases. The CDR3 sequence is 15 residues long. The CDR3 is CASSSPAGGADEQFF. In DNA, the CDR3 is TGTGCCAGCAGTTCACCAGCGGGGGGCGCCGATGAGCAGTTCTTC.